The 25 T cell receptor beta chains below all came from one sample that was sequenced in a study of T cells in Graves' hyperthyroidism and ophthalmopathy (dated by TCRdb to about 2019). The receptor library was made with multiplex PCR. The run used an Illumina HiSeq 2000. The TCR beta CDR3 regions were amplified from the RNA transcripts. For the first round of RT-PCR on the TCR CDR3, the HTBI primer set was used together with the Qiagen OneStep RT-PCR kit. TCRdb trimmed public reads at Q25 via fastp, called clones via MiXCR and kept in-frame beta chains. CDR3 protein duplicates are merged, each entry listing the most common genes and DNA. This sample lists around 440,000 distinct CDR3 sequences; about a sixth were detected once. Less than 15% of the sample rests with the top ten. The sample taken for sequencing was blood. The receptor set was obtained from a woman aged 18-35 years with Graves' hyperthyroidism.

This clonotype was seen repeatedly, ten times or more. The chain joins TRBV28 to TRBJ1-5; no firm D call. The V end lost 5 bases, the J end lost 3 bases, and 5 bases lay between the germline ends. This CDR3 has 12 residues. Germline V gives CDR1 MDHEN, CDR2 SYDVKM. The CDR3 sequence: CASSPNNQPQHF. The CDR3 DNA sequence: TGTGCCAGCAGTCCAAACAATCAGCCCCAGCATTTT. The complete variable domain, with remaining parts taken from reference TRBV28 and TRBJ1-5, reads DVKVTQSSRYLVKRTGEKVFLECVQDMDHENMFWYRQDPGLGLRLIYFSYDVKMKEKGDIPEGYSVSREKKERFSLILESASTNQTSMYLCASSPNNQPQHFGDGTRLSIL.

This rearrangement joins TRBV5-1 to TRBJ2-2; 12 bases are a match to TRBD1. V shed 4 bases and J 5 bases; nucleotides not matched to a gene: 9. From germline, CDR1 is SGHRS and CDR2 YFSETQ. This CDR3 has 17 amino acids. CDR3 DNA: TGCGCCAGCAGCCCGGGACAGGGGGCTATGAGGACCGGGGAGCTGTTTTTT. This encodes CASSPGQGAMRTGELFF.

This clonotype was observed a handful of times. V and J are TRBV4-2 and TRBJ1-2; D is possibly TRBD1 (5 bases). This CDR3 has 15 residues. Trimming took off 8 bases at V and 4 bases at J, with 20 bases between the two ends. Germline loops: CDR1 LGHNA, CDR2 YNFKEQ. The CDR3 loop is CASSNAGQSGYGYTF. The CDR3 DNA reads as TGTGCCAGCTCTAATGCGGGGCAATCCGGCTATGGCTACACCTTC.

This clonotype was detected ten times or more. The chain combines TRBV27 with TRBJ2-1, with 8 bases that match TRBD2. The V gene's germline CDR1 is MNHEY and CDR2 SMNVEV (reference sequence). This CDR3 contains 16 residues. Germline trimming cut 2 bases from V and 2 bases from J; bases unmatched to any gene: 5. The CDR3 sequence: CASSLNSGDTYNEQFF. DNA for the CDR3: TGTGCCAGCAGTTTAAATAGCGGGGATACCTACAATGAGCAGTTCTTC.

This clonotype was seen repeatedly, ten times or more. In nucleotides, the CDR3 is TGTGCCAGCAGCCAAGATTCGCGGGGCACCACTGAAGCTTTCTTT. Translating it yields CASSQDSRGTTEAFF. This chain links TRBV3-1 with TRBJ1-1; the D gene is possibly TRBD1 (5 bases). V gave up 0 bases and J gave up 4 bases, with 12 bases separating them. Germline V gives CDR1 LGHDT, CDR2 YNNKEL (reference sequence). The CDR3 runs 15 residues.

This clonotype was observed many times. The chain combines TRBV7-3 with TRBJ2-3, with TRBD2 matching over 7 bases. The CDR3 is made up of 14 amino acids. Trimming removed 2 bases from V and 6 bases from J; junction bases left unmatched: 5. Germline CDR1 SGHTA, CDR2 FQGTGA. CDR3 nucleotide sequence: TGTGCCAGCAGCTTAGGCGGGAGTGGGGATACGCAGTATTTT. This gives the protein CASSLGGSGDTQYF. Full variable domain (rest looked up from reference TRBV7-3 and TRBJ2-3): GAGVSQTPSNKVTEKGKYVELRCDPISGHTALYWYRQSLGQGPEFLIYFQGTGAADDSGLPNDRFFAVRPEGSVSTLKIQRTERGDSAVYLCASSLGGSGDTQYFGPGTRLTVL.

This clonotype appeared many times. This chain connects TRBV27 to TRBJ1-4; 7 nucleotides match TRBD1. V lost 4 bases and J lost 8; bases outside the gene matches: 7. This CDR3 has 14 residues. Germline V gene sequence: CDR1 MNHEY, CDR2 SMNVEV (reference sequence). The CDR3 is CASSSWDRGEKLFF. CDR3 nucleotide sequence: TGTGCCAGCAGTTCATGGGACAGAGGGGAAAAACTGTTTTTT.

As DNA, the CDR3 is TGCAGTGCTATCGCGGATCGCACAGATACGCAGTATTTT. Residues: CSAIADRTDTQYF. The V and J genes are TRBV20-1 and TRBJ2-3; no clear D. Germline V CDR1 and CDR2: DFQATT, SNEGSKA (reference sequence). The ends were cut back, 4 bases at V and 1 base at J, with 9 bases in the middle. The CDR3 is 13 amino acids.

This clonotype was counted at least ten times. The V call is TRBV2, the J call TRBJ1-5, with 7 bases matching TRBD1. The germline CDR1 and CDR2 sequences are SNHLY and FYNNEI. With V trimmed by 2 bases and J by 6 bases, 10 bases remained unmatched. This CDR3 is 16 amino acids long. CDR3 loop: CASSELRQGIRQPQHF. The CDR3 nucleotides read TGTGCCAGCAGTGAACTGCGACAGGGTATTCGTCAGCCCCAGCATTTT.

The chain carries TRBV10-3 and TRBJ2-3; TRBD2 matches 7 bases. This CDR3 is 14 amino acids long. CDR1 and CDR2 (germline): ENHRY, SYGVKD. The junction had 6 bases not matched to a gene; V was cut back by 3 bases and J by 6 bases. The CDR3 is CAISEPGLTDTQYF. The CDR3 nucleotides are TGTGCCATCAGTGAACCGGGACTAACCGATACGCAGTATTTT.

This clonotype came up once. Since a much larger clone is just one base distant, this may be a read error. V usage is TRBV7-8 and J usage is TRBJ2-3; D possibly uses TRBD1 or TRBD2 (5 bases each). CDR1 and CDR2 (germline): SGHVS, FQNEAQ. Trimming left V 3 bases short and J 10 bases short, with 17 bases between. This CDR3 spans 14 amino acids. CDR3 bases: TGTGCCAGCAGCTTTCCACGCGGGTGGGGCGCGCAGTATTTT. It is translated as CASSFPRGWGAQYF.

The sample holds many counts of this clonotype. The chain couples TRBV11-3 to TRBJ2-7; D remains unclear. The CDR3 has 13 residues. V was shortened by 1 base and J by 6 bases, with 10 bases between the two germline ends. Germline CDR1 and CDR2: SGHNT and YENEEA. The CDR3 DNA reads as TGTGCCAGCAGCTTAGCGGCAGGCGTCGAGCAGTACTTC. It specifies CASSLAAGVEQYF.

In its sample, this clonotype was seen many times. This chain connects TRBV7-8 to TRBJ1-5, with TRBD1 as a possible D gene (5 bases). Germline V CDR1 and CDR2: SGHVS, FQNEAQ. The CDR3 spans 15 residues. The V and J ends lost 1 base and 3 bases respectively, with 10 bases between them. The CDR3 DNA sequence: TGTGCCAGCAGCTTAGGGCAGGGCTACAATCAGCCCCAGCATTTT. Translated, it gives CASSLGQGYNQPQHF.

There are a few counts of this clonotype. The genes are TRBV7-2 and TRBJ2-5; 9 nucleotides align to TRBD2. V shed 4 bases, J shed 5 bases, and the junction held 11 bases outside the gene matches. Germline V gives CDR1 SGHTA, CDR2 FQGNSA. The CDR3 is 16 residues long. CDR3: CASSSLSGRLQETQYF. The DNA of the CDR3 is TGTGCCAGCAGCTCCCTTAGCGGGAGATTGCAGGAGACCCAGTACTTC.

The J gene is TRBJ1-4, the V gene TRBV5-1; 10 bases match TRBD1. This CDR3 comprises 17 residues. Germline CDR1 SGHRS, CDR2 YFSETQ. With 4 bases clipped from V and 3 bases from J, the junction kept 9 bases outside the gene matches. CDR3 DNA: TGCGCCAGCAGCCCACATGACAGGGGGCGTTCTAATGAAAAACTGTTTTTT. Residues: CASSPHDRGRSNEKLFF. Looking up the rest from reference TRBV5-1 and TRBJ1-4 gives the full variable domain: KAGVTQTPRYLIKTRGQQVTLSCSPISGHRSVSWYQQTPGQGLQFLFEYFSETQRNKGNFPGRFSGRQFSNSRSEMNVSTLELGDSALYLCASSPHDRGRSNEKLFFGSGTQLSVL.

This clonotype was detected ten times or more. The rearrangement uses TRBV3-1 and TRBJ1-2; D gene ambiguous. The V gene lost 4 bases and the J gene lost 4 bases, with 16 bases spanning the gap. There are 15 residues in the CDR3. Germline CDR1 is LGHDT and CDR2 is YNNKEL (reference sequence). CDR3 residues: CASSLTLTSPYGYTF. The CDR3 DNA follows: TGTGCCAGCAGCCTTACATTGACTTCCCCCTATGGCTACACCTTC.

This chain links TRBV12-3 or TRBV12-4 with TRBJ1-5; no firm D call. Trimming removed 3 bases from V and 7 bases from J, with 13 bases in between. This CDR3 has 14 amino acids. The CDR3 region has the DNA TGTGCCAGCAGTTTTCCCGGGTTCGGGCAGCCCCAGCATTTT. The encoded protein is CASSFPGFGQPQHF.

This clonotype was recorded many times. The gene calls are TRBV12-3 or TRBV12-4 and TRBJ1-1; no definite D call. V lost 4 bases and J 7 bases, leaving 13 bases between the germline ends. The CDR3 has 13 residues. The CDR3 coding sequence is TGTGCCAGCAGTTCTCAGGACGGTGATGAAGCTTTCTTT. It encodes CASSSQDGDEAFF.

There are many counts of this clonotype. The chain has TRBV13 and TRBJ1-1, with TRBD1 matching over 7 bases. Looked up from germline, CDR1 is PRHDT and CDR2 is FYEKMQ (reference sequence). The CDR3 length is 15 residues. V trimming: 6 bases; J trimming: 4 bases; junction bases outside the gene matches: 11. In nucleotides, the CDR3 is TGTGCCAGCAGTGCACAGGGGACGCGGGGCACTGAAGCTTTCTTT. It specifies CASSAQGTRGTEAFF. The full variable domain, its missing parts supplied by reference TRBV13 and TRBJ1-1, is AAGVIQSPRHLIKEKRETATLKCYPIPRHDTVYWYQQGPGQDPQFLISFYEKMQSDKGSIPDRFSAQQFSDYHSELNMSSLELGDSALYFCASSAQGTRGTEAFFGQGTRLTVV.

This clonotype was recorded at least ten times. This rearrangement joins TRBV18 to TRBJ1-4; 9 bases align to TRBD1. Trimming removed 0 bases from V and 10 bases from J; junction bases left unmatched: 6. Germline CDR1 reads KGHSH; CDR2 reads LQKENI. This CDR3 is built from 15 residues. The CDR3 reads CASSPPGTGTGKLFF. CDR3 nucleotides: TGTGCCAGCTCACCACCCGGGACAGGGACGGGAAAACTGTTTTTT.

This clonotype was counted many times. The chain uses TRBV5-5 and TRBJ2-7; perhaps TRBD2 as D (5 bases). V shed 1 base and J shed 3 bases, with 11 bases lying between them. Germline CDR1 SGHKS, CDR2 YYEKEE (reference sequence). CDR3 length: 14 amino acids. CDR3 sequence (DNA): TGTGCCAGCAGCTTGTACTCGGGGAACTACGAGCAGTACTTC. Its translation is CASSLYSGNYEQYF.

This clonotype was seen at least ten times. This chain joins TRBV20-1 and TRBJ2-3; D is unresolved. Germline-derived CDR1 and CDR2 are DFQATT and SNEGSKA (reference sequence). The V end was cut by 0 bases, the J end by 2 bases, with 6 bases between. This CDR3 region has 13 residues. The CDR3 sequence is CSARDRVTDTQYF. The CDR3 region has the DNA TGCAGTGCTAGAGATCGGGTCACAGATACGCAGTATTTT.

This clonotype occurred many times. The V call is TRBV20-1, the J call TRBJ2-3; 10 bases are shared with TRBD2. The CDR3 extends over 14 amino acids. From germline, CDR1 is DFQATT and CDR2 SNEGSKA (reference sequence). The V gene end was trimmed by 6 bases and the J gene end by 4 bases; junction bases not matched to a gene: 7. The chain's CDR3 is CSALLAGPADTQYF. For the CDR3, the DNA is TGCAGTGCCCTACTAGCGGGACCCGCAGATACGCAGTATTTT.

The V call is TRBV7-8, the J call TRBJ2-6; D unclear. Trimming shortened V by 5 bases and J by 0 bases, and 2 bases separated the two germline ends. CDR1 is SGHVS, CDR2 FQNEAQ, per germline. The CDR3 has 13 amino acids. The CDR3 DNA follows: TGTGCCAGCAGCGCCTCTGGGGCCAACGTCCTGACTTTC. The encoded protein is CASSASGANVLTF.

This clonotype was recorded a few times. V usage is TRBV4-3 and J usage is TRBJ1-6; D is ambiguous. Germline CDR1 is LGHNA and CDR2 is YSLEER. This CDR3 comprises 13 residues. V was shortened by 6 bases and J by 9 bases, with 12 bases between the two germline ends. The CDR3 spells CASSLKKGSPLHF. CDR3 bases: TGCGCCAGCAGTCTTAAAAAGGGTTCACCCCTCCACTTT.